This T cell receptor beta chain originates from a study of response to subunit inactivated influenza vaccine. This clonotype was detected many times. Antigen: not known. TCRdb called the RT-PCR reads again in MiXCR, with one record for every CDR3 protein. The sample carries around 500,000 distinct CDR3 sequences, 10% to 11% recorded once. Study-level results: The authors suggested that every seasonal influenza vaccination recruits few new T cells.

This CDR3 region has 17 residues. The J segment lost 1 base and the V segment lost 3 bases, leaving 11 bases of the junction unmatched. The V call is TRBV12-3 or TRBV12-4, the J call TRBJ1-1; TRBD1 aligns across 7 bases. The TCR comes from a man aged 45-65 years who received an inactivated influenza vaccine. The sample consisted of PBMCs from blood, taken 45 days after vaccination. The CDR3 bases are TGTGCCAGCAGTTTGTCCCCTTTGCGACAGGGGAACACTGAAGCTTTCTTT. Encoded protein: CASSLSPLRQGNTEAFF.